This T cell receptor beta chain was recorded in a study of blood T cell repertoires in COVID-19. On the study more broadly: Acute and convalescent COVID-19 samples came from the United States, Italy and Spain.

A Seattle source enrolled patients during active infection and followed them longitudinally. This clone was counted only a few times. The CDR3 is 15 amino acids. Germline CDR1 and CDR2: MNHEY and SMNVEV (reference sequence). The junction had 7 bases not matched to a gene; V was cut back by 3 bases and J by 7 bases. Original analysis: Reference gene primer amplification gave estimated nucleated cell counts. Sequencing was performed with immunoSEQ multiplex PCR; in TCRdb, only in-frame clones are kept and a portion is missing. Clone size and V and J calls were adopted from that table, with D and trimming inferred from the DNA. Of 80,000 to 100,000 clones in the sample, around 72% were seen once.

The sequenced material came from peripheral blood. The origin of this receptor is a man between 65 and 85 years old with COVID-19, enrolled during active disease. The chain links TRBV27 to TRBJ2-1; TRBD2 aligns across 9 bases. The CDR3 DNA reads TGTGCCAGCAGTTTTCTGCGGGAGGGGGTAAATGAGCAGTTCTTC. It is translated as CASSFLREGVNEQFF.